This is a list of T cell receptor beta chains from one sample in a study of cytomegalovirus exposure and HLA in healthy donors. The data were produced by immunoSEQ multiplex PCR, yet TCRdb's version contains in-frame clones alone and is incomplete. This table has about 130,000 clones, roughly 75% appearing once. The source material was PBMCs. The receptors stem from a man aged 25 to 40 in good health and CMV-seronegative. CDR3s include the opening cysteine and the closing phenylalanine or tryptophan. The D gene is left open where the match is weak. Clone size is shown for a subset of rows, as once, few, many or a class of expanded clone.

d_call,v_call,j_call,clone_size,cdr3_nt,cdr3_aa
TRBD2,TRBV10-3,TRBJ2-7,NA,TGTGCCACCGGGACTAGCGGGAGGAATGAGCAGTACTTC,CATGTSGRNEQYF
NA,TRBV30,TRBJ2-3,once,TGTGCCTGGAGTGTACTAAATACGCAGTATTTT,CAWSVLNTQYF
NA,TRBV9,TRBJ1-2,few,TGTGCCAGCAGCGTAGTGACGGGAACCTATGGCTACACCTTC,CASSVVTGTYGYTF
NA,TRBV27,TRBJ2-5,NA,TGTGCCAGCAGCCTAACTACACTGGGGACCCAGTACTTC,CASSLTTLGTQYF
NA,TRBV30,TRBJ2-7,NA,TGTGCCTGGAGTCACCTCGGGACCCGGAGGGACTACGAGCAGTACTTC,CAWSHLGTRRDYEQYF
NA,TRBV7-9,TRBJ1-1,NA,TGTGCCAGCGGGGCAGGGAAGAACACTGAAGCTTTCTTT,CASGAGKNTEAFF
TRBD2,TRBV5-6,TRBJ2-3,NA,TGTGCCAGCAGCTGGGTGCGAGCGGGGGGGTCAGATACGCAGTATTTT,CASSWVRAGGSDTQYF
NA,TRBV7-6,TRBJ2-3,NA,TGTGCCAGCAGCCAACGTCAGGGTAGAAGCACAGATACGCAGTATTTT,CASSQRQGRSTDTQYF
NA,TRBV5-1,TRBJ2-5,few,TGCGCCAGCAGCTTAGAGGCCCCCCAAGAGACCCAGTACTTC,CASSLEAPQETQYF
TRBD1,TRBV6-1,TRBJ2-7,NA,TGTGCCAGCAGTGAAGACAGGGGAGACGAGCAGTACTTC,CASSEDRGDEQYF
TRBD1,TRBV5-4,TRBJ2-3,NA,TGTGCCAGCAGCGCGGACAGGGGTTTCACAGATACGCAGTATTTT,CASSADRGFTDTQYF
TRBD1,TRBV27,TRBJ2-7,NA,TGTGCCAGCAGTCCACAGGGGCCGGCCTACGAGCAGTACTTC,CASSPQGPAYEQYF
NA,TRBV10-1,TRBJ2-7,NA,TGCGCCAGCAGTGAGTCGCGGTCCTCACAGTACTTC,CASSESRSSQYF
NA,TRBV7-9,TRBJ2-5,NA,TGTGCCAGCAGCCCTCTTTCGGCAGGCCAAGAGACCCAGTACTTC,CASSPLSAGQETQYF
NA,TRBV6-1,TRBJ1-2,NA,TGTGCCAGCACAATTGACAGTTCATATGGCTACACCTTC,CASTIDSSYGYTF
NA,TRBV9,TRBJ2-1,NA,TGTGTCAGCGGTCGGCTAGGATACAATGAGCAGTTCTTC,CVSGRLGYNEQFF
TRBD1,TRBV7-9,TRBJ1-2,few,TGTGCCAGCAGCGTACAGGGGGCGAGCGATGGCTACACCTTC,CASSVQGASDGYTF
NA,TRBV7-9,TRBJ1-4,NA,TGTGCCAGCAGCTTAGCTGGAGGCCTTGAAAAACTGTTTTTT,CASSLAGGLEKLFF
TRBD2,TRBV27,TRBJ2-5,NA,TGTGCCAGCGGTGTCGGGGGGTCCCAAGAGACCCAGTACTTC,CASGVGGSQETQYF
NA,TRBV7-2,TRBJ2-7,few,TGTGCCAGCAGCCTACTGTACGAGCAGTACTTC,CASSLLYEQYF
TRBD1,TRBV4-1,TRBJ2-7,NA,TGCGCCAGCAGCCAAACCGCGACAGGGGGCTTAGGGGAGCAGTACTTC,CASSQTATGGLGEQYF
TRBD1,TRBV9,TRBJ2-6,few,TGTGCCAGCAGCGTAGACTCCAGGGGGAAATTCGGGGCCAACGTCCTGACTTTC,CASSVDSRGKFGANVLTF
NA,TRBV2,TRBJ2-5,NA,TGTGCCAGCACCAAGGAGGGTCGCGAGACCCAGTACTTC,CASTKEGRETQYF
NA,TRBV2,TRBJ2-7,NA,TGTGCCAGCAGTGGAGGTCTAGGGGGCTACGAGCAGTACTTC,CASSGGLGGYEQYF
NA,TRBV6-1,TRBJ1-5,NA,TGTGCCAGCAGTGAAACACATTGGTACAGGAGGGACAGCAATCAGCCCCAGCATTTT,CASSETHWYRRDSNQPQHF
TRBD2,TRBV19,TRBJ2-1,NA,TGTGCCAGTAGTCGATGGGTCACTAGCGGTAACAATGAGCAGTTCTTC,CASSRWVTSGNNEQFF
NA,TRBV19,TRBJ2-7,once,TGTGCCAGTAGTATTAAAGGCCCCTCTACGGGACACCTCTACGAGCAGTACTTC,CASSIKGPSTGHLYEQYF
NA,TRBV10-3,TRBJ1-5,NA,TGTGCCATCAGTGCACAGGGCGGGAATCAGCCCCAGCATTTT,CAISAQGGNQPQHF
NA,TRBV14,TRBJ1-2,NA,TGTGCCAGCAGCCACCCCCAGGGAGGGGGGGACTCAGCTGGCTACACCTTC,CASSHPQGGGDSAGYTF
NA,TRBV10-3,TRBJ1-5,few,TGTGCCATCAGCCAGACAGAGAGCAATCAGCCCCAGCATTTT,CAISQTESNQPQHF
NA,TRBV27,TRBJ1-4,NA,TGTGCCAGCAGTCTTACAGGCTCTAATGAAAAACTGTTTTTT,CASSLTGSNEKLFF
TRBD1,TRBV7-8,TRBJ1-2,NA,TGTGCCACTCCACAGGGGGTTGGGAGCTATGGCTACACCTTC,CATPQGVGSYGYTF
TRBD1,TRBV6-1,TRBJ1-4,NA,TGTGCCAGCAGTGGGGACAGGAGTTTACTGTTTTTT,CASSGDRSLLFF
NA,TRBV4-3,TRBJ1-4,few,TGCGCCAGCAGCCCAACGACAGGTGGAGTCGAAAAACTGTTTTTT,CASSPTTGGVEKLFF
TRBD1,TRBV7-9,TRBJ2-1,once,TGTGCCAGCAGCTCGGGGACAGGGAGTCCCTCCTACAATGAGCAGTTCTTC,CASSSGTGSPSYNEQFF
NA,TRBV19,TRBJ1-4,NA,TGTGCCAGTAGTAGTGCGGGGGAGGCTAATGAAAAACTGTTTTTT,CASSSAGEANEKLFF
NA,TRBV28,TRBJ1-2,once,TGTGCCAGCAAGGACAGCCCAACCTATGGCTACACCTTC,CASKDSPTYGYTF
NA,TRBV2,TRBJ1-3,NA,TGTGCCAGCAGCCGGACAGTCTCTGGAAACACCATATATTTT,CASSRTVSGNTIYF
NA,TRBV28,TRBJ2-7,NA,TGTGCCAGCAGCGAACACGGACAGATCGACGAGCAGTACTTC,CASSEHGQIDEQYF
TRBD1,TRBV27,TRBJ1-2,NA,TGTGCCAGCAGTTTGACAGGGGGCGGTTTGGATGGCTACACCTTC,CASSLTGGGLDGYTF
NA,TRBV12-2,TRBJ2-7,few,TGTGCAAGTCGCTTAGTTACTAGGGAACCCAATTCCTACGAGCAGTACTTC,CASRLVTREPNSYEQYF
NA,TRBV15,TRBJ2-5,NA,TGTGCCACCAGCAGCCTATCGAGAGAGACCCAGTACTTC,CATSSLSRETQYF
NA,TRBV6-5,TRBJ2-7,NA,TGTGCCAGCAGCTTACAGGGTTTCTACTACGAGCAGTACTTC,CASSLQGFYYEQYF
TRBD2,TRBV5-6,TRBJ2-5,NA,TGTGCCAGCAGCTTGGTAGCGGGAGGGCCAAAGACCCAGTACTTC,CASSLVAGGPKTQYF
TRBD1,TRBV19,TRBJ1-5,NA,TGTGCCAGTAGTAGGCAGGGGGTGAATCAGCCCCAGCATTTT,CASSRQGVNQPQHF
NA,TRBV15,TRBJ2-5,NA,TGTGCCACCAGCAGAGTGTTCGGGACAATTCTGGAGACCCAGTACTTC,CATSRVFGTILETQYF
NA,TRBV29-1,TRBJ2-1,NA,TGCAGCGTTGATCCCATTACCAGTGAGCAGTTCTTC,CSVDPITSEQFF
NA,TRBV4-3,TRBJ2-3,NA,TGCGCCAGCAGCCAAGGCGGGGGCAGGACAGATACGCAGTATTTT,CASSQGGGRTDTQYF
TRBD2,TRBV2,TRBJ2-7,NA,TGTGCCAGCAGGGAGGGACTAGCGAAAATCTACGAGCAGTACTTC,CASREGLAKIYEQYF
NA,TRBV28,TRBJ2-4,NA,TGTGCCAGCAGTCCCACGGGAGCCAAAAACATTCAGTACTTC,CASSPTGAKNIQYF
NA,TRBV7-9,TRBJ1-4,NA,TGTGCCAGCAGTCTCAGGGGTTTTGAAAAACTGTTTTTT,CASSLRGFEKLFF
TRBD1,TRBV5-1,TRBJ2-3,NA,TGCGCCAGCAGCCTCGGGACAGATTATAGCACAGATACGCAGTATTTT,CASSLGTDYSTDTQYF